What follows is one T cell receptor beta chain and its context. TCRdb re-clonotyped the PCR reads through MiXCR. The profile shows approximately 79,000 clones, 8% to 9.5% of them singletons. The entry originates in a study of metastatic and nonmetastatic thyroid tumors. Study-wide background: Patients with malignant and benign thyroid disease provided blood and tumor or nodule tissue, whose repertoires were compared.

No treatment had been given to any patient before thyroid surgery. Trimming at V came to 0 bases and at J to 7 bases, leaving 6 bases not matched to a gene. The germline V gene encodes CDR1 SGHNT and CDR2 YYREEE (reference sequence). The CDR3 totals 14 residues. Source material: blood. This TCR came from a female donor with papillary thyroid cancer or a benign thyroid nodule (not recorded which). Some clones in this sample may be carry-over from other donors' samples. V gene TRBV5-4 combines with J gene TRBJ1-1, with 7 bases aligning to TRBD1. The CDR3 DNA reads TGTGCCAGCAGCTTGGTCGACAGGGCACATGAAGCTTTCTTT. Amino acids: CASSLVDRAHEAFF.